This T cell receptor beta chain was identified during a study of Ad26.COV2.S vaccination and SARS-CoV-2 variants. About the study: Donor was in the COV1001 Ad26.COV2.S trial arm. Into the muscle, Ad26.COV2.S was dosed once or twice, 56 days apart. Findings of the study overall: Responses of spike-specific T cells (both CD8+ and CD4+) reportedly showed substantial breadth after vaccination.

As to treatment: about 20 received Ad26.COV2.S at low or high dose, single or two shots; several received placebo; per-sample allocation not given. All samples were drawn on day 63, counting from the first vaccine or placebo injection. The administered vaccine (an Ad26 vector) expressed Wuhan-strain SARS-CoV-2 spike. The repertoire was sequenced with immunoSEQ multiplex PCR; TCRdb's copy has only in-frame clones and lacks some. This table has around 300,000 clones, around 90% appearing once. This clone has a single count. The target antigen is unknown. Specimen: peripheral blood, collected in a trial of Ad26.COV2.S vaccine versus placebo. This sequence was found in a person aged 18-65 years who received the Ad26.COV2.S COVID-19 vaccine or a placebo.

Written as DNA, the CDR3 is TGCGCCAGCCACATAGAGTTGAACACTGAAGCTTTCTTT. It codes for CASHIELNTEAFF. The gene calls are TRBV5-1 and TRBJ1-1; no reliable D call. Germline V gene data show CDR1 as SGHRS and CDR2 as YFSETQ. Trimming removed 7 bases from V and 0 bases from J, with 10 bases in between. CDR3 length: 13 amino acids. Combining the CDR3 with reference TRBV5-1 and TRBJ1-1 gives the whole variable domain KAGVTQTPRYLIKTRGQQVTLSCSPISGHRSVSWYQQTPGQGLQFLFEYFSETQRNKGNFPGRFSGRQFSNSRSEMNVSTLELGDSALYLCASHIELNTEAFFGQGTRLTVV.